A single sample gave rise to the 21 T cell receptor beta chains below, sequenced in a study of cytomegalovirus exposure and HLA in healthy donors (dated by TCRdb to the late 2010s). The library was produced with the immunoSEQ multiplex PCR assay. A mixture of 60 forward primers for TCR Vbeta segments and 13 reverse primers for TCR Jbeta segments was used in the multiplex PCR. The source is immuneACCESS, and TCRdb retained only in-frame sequences with V and J called. Part of the clones is not carried over; for the studies checked, unresolved V genes explain less than half of this, and the remainder is unexplained. Present in this sample are more than 65,000 clones, about 70% of which were seen just once. About 6.2% of the sample rests with the top ten. The sample comprised PBMCs. The receptors were gathered from a woman in her fifties or sixties in good health and CMV-seropositive.

V gene TRBV5-6 combines with J gene TRBJ2-4; 7 nucleotides agree with TRBD1. Germline V lookup: CDR1 SGHDT, CDR2 YYEEEE. The CDR3 loop spans 15 amino acids. The J segment lost 2 bases and the V segment lost 2 bases, leaving 4 bases of the junction unmatched. CDR3 amino acids: CASSFRQGSKNIQYF. CDR3 in DNA: TGTGCCAGCAGCTTCAGACAGGGTTCCAAAAACATTCAGTACTTC.

To note about this clone: Distinct nucleotide sequences in the sample also encode this CDR3. The gene calls are TRBV28 and TRBJ1-2, with D unclear. Germline V gene sequence: CDR1 MDHEN, CDR2 SYDVKM. The CDR3 extends over 13 amino acids. Deletions cut 2 bases from V and 1 base from J, with 5 bases between. The CDR3 bases are TGTGCCAGCAGTTTAACCGGTAACTATGGCTACACCTTC. Amino acids: CASSLTGNYGYTF.

The chain recombines TRBV19 with TRBJ2-3; D gene unclear. Trimming shortened V by 3 bases and J by 3 bases, and 13 bases separated the two germline ends. The CDR3 extends over 15 amino acids. Germline CDR1 is LNHDA and CDR2 is SQIVND (reference sequence). The DNA of the CDR3 is TGTGCCAGTAGTATGATTCGGAGACGTACAGATACGCAGTATTTT. It encodes CASSMIRRRTDTQYF. Looking up the rest from reference TRBV19 and TRBJ2-3 gives the full variable domain: DGGITQSPKYLFRKEGQNVTLSCEQNLNHDAMYWYRQDPGQGLRLIYYSQIVNDFQKGDIAEGYSVSREKKESFPLTVTSAQKNPTAFYLCASSMIRRRTDTQYFGPGTRLTVL.

This clone was seen more than once but under ten times. This chain uses TRBV6-4 with TRBJ2-7; 8 bases match TRBD1. V was pared by 4 bases and J by 4 bases, with 3 bases of the junction left unmatched. The CDR3 is 13 amino acids. Germline V gene lookup returns CDR1 MRHNA and CDR2 SNTAGT. In nucleotides, the CDR3 is TGTGCCAGCAGTGCCGACAGGGGTTACGAGCAGTACTTC. Protein sequence: CASSADRGYEQYF.

The V gene is TRBV5-1, the J gene TRBJ1-1; 8 bases agree with TRBD1. This CDR3 is built from 15 residues. V shed 0 bases and J 4 bases; nucleotides not matched to a gene: 5. CDR1 SGHRS and CDR2 YFSETQ come from the germline V gene. The CDR3 region has the DNA TGCGCCAGCAGCTTGGGACAGGGGAAGAGCACTGAAGCTTTCTTT. Translation: CASSLGQGKSTEAFF.

This sequence joins TRBV2 and TRBJ2-2, with 8 nucleotides matching TRBD2. Germline assignment: CDR1 SNHLY and CDR2 FYNNEI. V shed 6 bases and J 5 bases; nucleotides not matched to a gene: 5. This CDR3 region has 14 residues. This CDR3 reads CASRASGWTGELFF. The CDR3 DNA sequence: TGTGCCAGCAGGGCTAGCGGGTGGACCGGGGAGCTGTTTTTT.

Details on this clone: This same CDR3 is encoded by further DNA sequences in the sample. This chain joins TRBV29-1 and TRBJ2-7, with a possible D match to TRBD2 (5 bases). The V and J ends lost 5 bases and 2 bases respectively, with 10 bases between them. Germline loops: CDR1 SQVTM, CDR2 ANQGSEA. This CDR3 has 12 amino acids. In DNA, the CDR3 is TGCAGCGTTCAACTAGGGACCTACGAGCAGTACTTC. Amino acid sequence: CSVQLGTYEQYF.

The chain carries TRBV10-2 and TRBJ2-5, with D possibly being TRBD1 (6 bases). Germline CDR1 and CDR2: WSHSY and SAAADI. The V gene lost 10 bases and the J gene lost 5 bases, with 20 bases spanning the gap. The CDR3 loop spans 14 amino acids. In DNA form, the CDR3 reads TGCGCCACCGGACCTTCGAACAGGGAGGAGACCCAGTACTTC. It translates to CATGPSNREETQYF.

A single count supports this clone. V gene TRBV5-5 combines with J gene TRBJ2-7; TRBD2 agrees at 9 bases. This CDR3 spans 17 amino acids. The V segment lost 0 bases and the J segment 2 bases; nucleotides outside the gene matches: 9. Looked up from germline, CDR1 is SGHKS and CDR2 is YYEKEE (reference sequence). This CDR3 is CASSLESLRLAAYEQYF. In DNA form, the CDR3 reads TGTGCCAGCAGCTTGGAGAGTCTGAGACTAGCGGCCTACGAGCAGTACTTC.

The gene calls are TRBV9 and TRBJ1-1, with TRBD1 identical over 11 bases. The CDR3 runs 16 residues. The germline gives CDR1 SGDLS, CDR2 YYNGEE. V lost 0 bases to trimming and J lost 5 bases; unmatched junction nucleotides: 6. CDR3 nucleotides: TGTGCCAGCAGCGTAGCTCCCGGGACAGGGGGTACTGAAGCTTTCTTT. Protein product: CASSVAPGTGGTEAFF.

The gene calls are TRBV19 and TRBJ1-2; no definite D call. This CDR3 spans 13 amino acids. From germline, CDR1 is LNHDA and CDR2 SQIVND (reference sequence). The V and J ends lost 3 bases and 2 bases respectively, with 7 bases between them. CDR3 loop: CASSMPGNYGYTF. The CDR3 nucleotides are TGTGCCAGTAGTATGCCCGGGAACTATGGCTACACCTTC.

The chain has TRBV19 and TRBJ1-1, with 8 bases that match TRBD1. CDR1 and CDR2 from the germline V gene are LNHDA and SQIVND (reference sequence). The CDR3 is made up of 14 amino acids. The trim removed 4 bases at V and 0 bases at J, leaving 1 base unmatched. The CDR3 region is CASSKGQVNTEAFF. CDR3 bases: TGTGCCAGTAGTAAGGGACAGGTGAACACTGAAGCTTTCTTT.

This clone was detected only a few times. V is TRBV10-3 and J is TRBJ2-2; a weak D match, TRBD2 (6 bases). V shed 7 bases and J shed 7 bases, with 7 bases lying between them. CDR1 is ENHRY and CDR2 is SYGVKD in the germline V gene. This CDR3 region has 11 residues. DNA of the CDR3: TGTGCCATCAAGGGAGGCGGGGAGCTGTTTTTT. It translates to CAIKGGGELFF.

The chain's CDR3 is CASTPGQGTDTQYF. The CDR3 DNA follows: TGCGCCAGCACCCCGGGACAGGGGACAGATACGCAGTATTTT. V usage is TRBV5-1 and J usage is TRBJ2-3; 10 nucleotides match TRBD1. Germline values: CDR1 SGHRS, CDR2 YFSETQ. The length of the CDR3 is 14 residues. V shed 6 bases, J shed 3 bases, and the junction held 4 bases outside the gene matches.

This chain uses TRBV30 with TRBJ1-5; D gene unclear. This CDR3 contains 15 residues. Trimming shortened V by 2 bases and J by 0 bases, and 11 bases separated the two germline ends. Germline CDR1 is GTSNPN and CDR2 is SVGIG (reference sequence). The CDR3 protein is CAWSMSVYSNQPQHF. DNA for the CDR3: TGTGCCTGGAGTATGTCGGTTTATAGCAATCAGCCCCAGCATTTT.

The V gene is TRBV19, the J gene TRBJ2-1, with 9 bases that match TRBD1. CDR1 and CDR2 (germline): LNHDA, SQIVND (reference sequence). The CDR3 sequence is 15 residues long. Germline trimming cut 3 bases from V and 4 bases from J; bases unmatched to any gene: 4. CDR3 in amino acids: CASSIPQGAYNEQFF. Written as DNA, the CDR3 is TGTGCCAGTAGTATCCCACAGGGGGCTTACAATGAGCAGTTCTTC.

The chain couples TRBV19 to TRBJ2-7; D ambiguous. Trimming pared 5 bases from V and 3 bases from J, leaving 11 bases between. Germline CDR1 and CDR2: LNHDA and SQIVND (reference sequence). CDR3 length: 13 amino acids. CDR3 bases: TGTGCCAGTAGTCAGGCCTTGAGCTACGAGCAGTACTTC. Protein product: CASSQALSYEQYF.

The CDR3 DNA sequence: TGTGCCAGTAGTCTTGGCGGTTTAGTTAATGAGCAGTTCTTC. Its protein is CASSLGGLVNEQFF. The chain joins TRBV19 to TRBJ2-1; D is unclear. The germline V gene has CDR1 LNHDA and CDR2 SQIVND (reference sequence). This CDR3 is 14 amino acids long. V lost 5 bases and J lost 7, with 15 bases in between.

The chain recombines TRBV28 with TRBJ1-1; the match to TRBD1 covers 9 bases. CDR1 MDHEN and CDR2 SYDVKM come from the germline V gene. The junction had 7 bases not matched to a gene; V was cut back by 5 bases and J by 6 bases. The CDR3 runs 14 residues. The CDR3 protein is CASSTTGGRSEAFF. The CDR3 DNA reads as TGTGCCAGCAGTACGACAGGGGGTCGTTCTGAAGCTTTCTTT.

This sequence joins TRBV10-3 and TRBJ1-6, with 9 bases matching TRBD1. CDR3 length: 15 amino acids. The ends lost 5 bases at V and 7 bases at J; junction bases unmatched: 6. Per germline, CDR1 ENHRY and CDR2 SYGVKD. The CDR3 bases are TGTGCCATCAGTTCCGGGACAGGGTCCAATTCACCCCTCCACTTT. Translating it yields CAISSGTGSNSPLHF.

This clone was counted between two and nine times. The rearrangement joins TRBV18 to TRBJ1-2; D perhaps matches TRBD1 (5 bases). Germline V gene lookup returns CDR1 KGHSH and CDR2 LQKENI. The CDR3 has 13 amino acids. With 2 bases removed from V and 1 base from J, the gap between germline ends came to 5 bases. The CDR3 region is CASSPDSNYGYTF. CDR3 sequence (DNA): TGTGCCAGCTCACCAGACAGTAACTATGGCTACACCTTC.